This T cell receptor beta chain is from a study of T cell responses to AZD1222 COVID-19 vaccine. Study-wide results and limits: Regions 160-218 and 743-854 dominated among vaccine-associated CD4 TCRs spanning spike. Two doses of AZD1222 preceded a rise in Spike-specific TCR breadth and depth. The number of AZD1222 recipients seropositive at baseline was only five to seven.

TCRdb's copy holds only in-frame clones and misses some; the assay was immunoSEQ multiplex PCR. This table has roughly 150,000 clones, less than 95% appearing once. With regard to this clone: Its antigen is not identified.

The clonotype comes from an adult in good health. Sequencing was performed on peripheral blood, taken on day 0 of AZD1222 vaccination.

The CDR3 nucleotides are TGTGCCAGCAGCTTGCCGGTTGGATACACTAATGAAAAACTGTTTTTT. It yields the protein CASSLPVGYTNEKLFF. The chain employs TRBV7-9 and TRBJ1-4, with D uncertain. The V gene's germline CDR1 is SEHNR and CDR2 FQNEAQ (reference sequence). The CDR3 spans 16 residues. The V gene lost 3 bases and the J gene lost 2 bases, with 13 bases spanning the gap.